Listed below are T cell receptor beta chains from one sample, sequenced in a study of PD-L1 blockade in urothelial cancer. Generated by immunoSEQ multiplex PCR, the TCRdb table keeps only in-frame clones and is missing some. The sample contains 58,000 or so clones, around 81% of which appear only once. The input for sequencing was PBMCs, taken around atezolizumab (anti-PD-L1) treatment. The receptors were gathered from a man in his 70s with urothelial cancer. The CDR3 runs from the conserved cysteine through the conserved F or W. A D gene is named only where the DNA matches it firmly.

TRBJ2-2,18,-,TRBV30,CAWSLLQGRRILHGELFF,TGTGCCTGGAGCCTTTTGCAGGGCCGACGGATTCTCCACGGGGAGCTGTTTTTT
TRBJ2-7,16,TRBD1,TRBV14,CASSQVVGTGGYEQYF,TGTGCCAGCAGTCAAGTCGTCGGGACAGGGGGTTATGAGCAGTACTTC
TRBJ1-1,18,TRBD1,TRBV11-3,CASSLGAAGQGEGTEAFF,TGTGCCAGCAGCTTAGGGGCCGCGGGACAGGGGGAAGGAACTGAAGCTTTCTTT
TRBJ2-3,17,TRBD2,TRBV5-6,CASSLGASGRILDTQYF,TGTGCCAGCAGCTTGGGGGCTAGCGGGAGGATCCTGGATACGCAGTATTTT
TRBJ2-5,14,TRBD2,TRBV18,CASSPDTSAPTQYF,TGTGCCAGCTCACCCGATACTAGCGCTCCGACCCAGTACTTC
TRBJ2-6,18,-,TRBV4-1,CASSQVTTGSSGANVLTF,TGCGCCAGCAGCCAAGTGACAACTGGGAGCTCTGGGGCCAACGTCCTGACTTTC
TRBJ2-2,15,-,TRBV27,CASSGTVEGTGELFF,TGTGCCAGCAGTGGGACGGTGGAGGGGACCGGGGAGCTGTTTTTT
TRBJ1-1,13,-,TRBV5-1,CASRATANTEAFF,TGCGCCAGCAGAGCGACAGCAAACACTGAAGCTTTCTTT
TRBJ1-1,11,TRBD1,TRBV19,CASRTGSKAFF,TGTGCCAGTAGGACAGGGAGCAAAGCTTTCTTT
TRBJ1-5,16,-,TRBV7-6,CASSLAGADSNQPQHF,TGTGCCAGCAGCTTAGCTGGCGCGGATAGCAATCAGCCCCAGCATTTT
TRBJ2-6,16,-,TRBV7-9,CASSLALGLGANVLTF,TGTGCCAGCAGCTTAGCGTTGGGACTTGGGGCCAACGTCCTGACTTTC
TRBJ2-5,17,TRBD2,TRBV5-1,CASVAGTSGRGQETQYF,TGCGCCAGCGTCGCCGGGACTAGCGGGCGGGGCCAAGAGACCCAGTACTTC
TRBJ1-5,14,-,TRBV5-8,CASTLEQENQPQHF,TGTGCCAGCACCTTGGAACAAGAAAATCAGCCCCAGCATTTT
TRBJ1-3,14,TRBD1,TRBV5-4,CASSLQGGGNTIYF,TGTGCCAGCAGCTTACAGGGGGGAGGAAACACCATATATTTT
TRBJ2-1,16,TRBD2,TRBV18,CASSPPVGLAGSEQFF,TGTGCCAGCTCACCCCCAGTTGGACTAGCGGGAAGTGAGCAGTTCTTC
TRBJ2-7,14,-,TRBV7-9,CASSFATDSYEQYF,TGTGCCAGCAGCTTCGCGACAGACTCCTACGAGCAGTACTTC
TRBJ1-5,16,-,TRBV15,CATSRDKGLGNQPQHF,TGTGCCACCAGCAGAGATAAGGGGTTGGGCAATCAGCCCCAGCATTTT
TRBJ2-7,14,-,TRBV6-6,CASRLGTSTYEQYF,TGTGCCAGCAGACTTGGGACATCCACCTACGAGCAGTACTTC
TRBJ2-7,18,-,TRBV21-1,CASSKGGEVLAITYEQYF,TGTGCCAGCAGCAAAGGGGGCGAAGTACTAGCGATTACCTACGAGCAGTACTTC
TRBJ2-7,15,TRBD1,TRBV6-1,CASQFPLTGMYEQYF,TGTGCCAGCCAATTTCCTTTGACAGGGATGTACGAGCAGTACTTC
TRBJ2-7,13,-,TRBV18,CASSQRGLYEQYF,TGTGCCAGCTCACAGCGAGGACTCTACGAGCAGTACTTC
TRBJ1-1,14,-,TRBV4-1,CASRNRALNTEAFF,TGCGCCAGCAGGAACAGGGCCTTGAACACTGAAGCTTTCTTT
TRBJ2-3,14,TRBD2,TRBV6-4,CASSATSGSDTQYF,TGTGCCAGCAGTGCGACTAGCGGGAGTGATACGCAGTATTTT
TRBJ2-1,17,TRBD1,TRBV7-2,CASSLRPGQGAHNEQFF,TGTGCCAGCAGCCTCCGCCCGGGACAGGGGGCTCACAATGAGCAGTTCTTC
TRBJ2-4,14,-,TRBV18,CASSPNKAKNIQYF,TGTGCCAGCTCACCAAACAAAGCCAAAAACATTCAGTACTTC